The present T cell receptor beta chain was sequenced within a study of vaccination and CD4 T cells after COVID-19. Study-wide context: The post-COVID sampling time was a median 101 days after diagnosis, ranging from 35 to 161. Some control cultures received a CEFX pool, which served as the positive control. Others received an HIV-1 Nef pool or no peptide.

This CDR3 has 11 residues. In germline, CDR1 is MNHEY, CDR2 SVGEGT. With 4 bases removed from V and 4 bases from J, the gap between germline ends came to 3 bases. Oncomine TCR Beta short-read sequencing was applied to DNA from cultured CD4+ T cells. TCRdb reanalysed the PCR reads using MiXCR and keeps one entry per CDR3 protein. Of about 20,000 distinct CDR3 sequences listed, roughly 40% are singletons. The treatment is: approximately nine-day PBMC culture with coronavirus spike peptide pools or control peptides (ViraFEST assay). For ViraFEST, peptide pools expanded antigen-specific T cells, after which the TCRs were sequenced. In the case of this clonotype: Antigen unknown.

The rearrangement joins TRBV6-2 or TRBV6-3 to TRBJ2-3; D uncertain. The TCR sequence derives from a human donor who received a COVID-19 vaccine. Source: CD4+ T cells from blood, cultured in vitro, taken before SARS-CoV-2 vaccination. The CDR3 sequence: CASSFSDTQYF. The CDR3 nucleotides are TGTGCCAGCAGTTTCTCAGATACGCAGTATTTT.